The 19 T cell receptor beta chains presented below share a single source sample, sequenced in a study of blood T cells in healthy people across ages. Primers used in a second PCR of about 6 to 12 cycles were a sample-barcoded 5' primer and a J-beta primer mix. TCRdb reprocessed the 5' RACE reads with MiXCR, giving one entry per CDR3 protein. Among approximately 290,000 distinct CDR3 sequences listed, around 30% were seen once. The sample consisted of blood. All receptors derive from a woman aged 70-85 years in good health.

The chain recombines TRBV20-1 with TRBJ2-7; TRBD2 matches 7 bases. Germline assignment: CDR1 DFQATT and CDR2 SNEGSKA (reference sequence). The CDR3 spans 14 residues. With 8 bases clipped from V and 4 bases from J, the junction kept 14 bases outside the gene matches. The CDR3 here is CSPQGDAGGYEQYF. DNA of the CDR3: TGCAGTCCCCAAGGTGACGCCGGGGGGTACGAGCAGTACTTC.

The chain has TRBV28 and TRBJ1-6; D not resolved. Germline CDR1 is MDHEN and CDR2 is SYDVKM. V shed 8 bases and J shed 7 bases, with 15 bases lying between them. This CDR3 is 14 amino acids long. The CDR3 coding sequence is TGTGCCAGCGGATCAGGTTCGAAGAATTCACCCCTCCACTTT. Its translation is CASGSGSKNSPLHF.

This clonotype came up a few times. The chain is built from TRBV20-1 and TRBJ1-1, with D possibly being TRBD1 (6 bases). The CDR3 sequence is 11 residues long. Germline V gene sequence: CDR1 DFQATT, CDR2 SNEGSKA (reference sequence). Trimming took 6 bases from V and 8 from J, leaving 13 bases between them. For the CDR3, the DNA is TGCAGTGCCAACCCCGACAGGGAAGCTTTCTTT. The encoded protein is CSANPDREAFF.

The chain employs TRBV9 and TRBJ2-5; no clear D. The CDR3 is made up of 14 amino acids. Germline CDR1 SGDLS, CDR2 YYNGEE. V shed 0 bases and J shed 4 bases, with 10 bases lying between them. CDR3 sequence: CASSVDLAAETQYF. CDR3 bases: TGTGCCAGCAGCGTAGATTTAGCTGCAGAGACCCAGTACTTC.

This clonotype was seen ten or more times. The chain combines TRBV4-1 with TRBJ2-1, with 9 bases lining up with TRBD2. Germline CDR1 is MGHRA and CDR2 is YSYEKL. The junction had 8 bases not matched to a gene; V was cut back by 1 base and J by 16 bases. The CDR3 loop spans 13 amino acids. The CDR3 here is CASSQGLAGSIFF. Here the CDR3 DNA reads TGCGCCAGCAGCCAAGGGCTAGCGGGGTCCATCTTCTTC.

The V call is TRBV6-2 or TRBV6-3, the J call TRBJ2-1, with a weak D call TRBD2 (6 bases). Deletions cut 7 bases from V and 8 bases from J, with 18 bases between. The CDR3 contains 14 residues. CDR1 MNHEY and CDR2 SVGEGT come from the germline V gene. Here the CDR3 reads CASNSVGGFDEQFF. DNA of the CDR3: TGTGCCAGCAACTCGGTCGGGGGTTTTGATGAGCAGTTCTTC.

This chain uses TRBV6-5 with TRBJ2-5, with D possibly TRBD1 on 6 matching bases. The CDR3 is 14 amino acids. The ends were cut back, 5 bases at V and 5 bases at J, with 15 bases in the middle. CDR1 and CDR2 from the germline V gene are MNHEY and SVGAGI. The CDR3 nucleotides read TGTGCCAGCAGTCCAACTATTGGGGGCGAGACCCAGTACTTC. Translation: CASSPTIGGETQYF.

The J gene is TRBJ2-5, the V gene TRBV6-2 or TRBV6-3, with D hard to call. The J call is uncertain, as TRBJ2-7 better fits the DNA end. This CDR3 region has 8 residues. Germline CDR1 MNHEY, CDR2 SVGEGT. The chain's CDR3 is CASYEQYF. CDR3 sequence (DNA): TGTGCCAGCTACGAGCAGTACTTC.

The chain has TRBV6-6 and TRBJ1-4; 7 bases are shared with TRBD1. V shed 7 bases, J shed 3 bases, and the junction held 8 bases outside the gene matches. The CDR3 loop spans 15 amino acids. In germline, CDR1 is MNHNY, CDR2 SVGAGI (reference sequence). The CDR3 DNA reads as TGTGCCAGCAAGAGGGGGCGCGATTCTAATGAAAAACTGTTTTTT. It translates to CASKRGRDSNEKLFF.

V is TRBV7-3 and J is TRBJ2-1; TRBD2 might be the D (6 bases). Per germline, CDR1 SGHTA and CDR2 FQGTGA. The CDR3 has 16 residues. Trimming cost V 2 bases and J 2 bases, with 13 bases left between them. CDR3 in amino acids: CASSLRDSNPYNEQFF. CDR3 bases: TGTGCCAGCAGCTTACGGGACTCAAACCCCTACAATGAGCAGTTCTTC. The full variable domain, with the rest looked up from reference TRBV7-3 and TRBJ2-1, is GAGVSQTPSNKVTEKGKYVELRCDPISGHTALYWYRQSLGQGPEFLIYFQGTGAADDSGLPNDRFFAVRPEGSVSTLKIQRTERGDSAVYLCASSLRDSNPYNEQFFGPGTRLTVL.

CDR3 region: CASSSQGLDTDTQYF. In DNA, the CDR3 is TGTGCCAGCAGCTCCCAAGGACTAGACACAGATACGCAGTATTTT. The V gene is TRBV11-2, the J gene TRBJ2-3; 7 positions agree with TRBD2. Looked up from germline, CDR1 is SGHAT and CDR2 is FQNNGV. CDR3 length equals 15 residues. V lost 4 bases and J lost 2; bases outside the gene matches: 6.

This chain joins TRBV7-2 and TRBJ2-1; 8 nucleotides line up with TRBD2. V lost 3 bases and J lost 8; bases outside the gene matches: 6. Per the germline V gene, CDR1 is SGHTA and CDR2 is FQGNSA. This CDR3 is built from 14 residues. The CDR3 spells CASSFGLAGHEQFF. DNA for the CDR3: TGTGCCAGCAGCTTTGGGCTAGCGGGTCATGAGCAGTTCTTC.

The genes are TRBV7-8 and TRBJ1-4; D might be TRBD1 (5 bases). V gave up 11 bases and J gave up 5 bases, with 12 bases separating them. The CDR3 loop spans 12 amino acids. Per the germline V gene, CDR1 is SGHVS and CDR2 is FQNEAQ. CDR3 sequence reads: CAAGPGNEKLFF. The CDR3 DNA reads as TGTGCCGCGGGGCCAGGGAATGAAAAACTGTTTTTT.

The chain employs TRBV20-1 and TRBJ2-3, with 10 bases aligning to TRBD2. Germline CDR1 reads DFQATT; CDR2 reads SNEGSKA (reference sequence). This CDR3 spans 15 amino acids. The V segment lost 3 bases and the J segment 6 bases; nucleotides outside the gene matches: 9. The CDR3 loop is CSASVPSGRVDTQYF. In DNA, the CDR3 is TGCAGTGCTAGTGTGCCTAGCGGGAGAGTGGATACGCAGTATTTT.

This clonotype was found a few times. The chain is built from TRBV29-1 and TRBJ2-5; no firm D call. The J call may be wrong; the DNA end is better matched by TRBJ2-7. CDR1 is SQVTM, CDR2 ANQGSEA, per germline. CDR3 length: 12 residues. CDR3 sequence reads: CSVASSAYEQYF. The DNA of the CDR3 is TGCAGCGTCGCATCCTCGGCCTACGAGCAGTACTTC.

This clonotype showed up many times. The rearrangement uses TRBV10-3 and TRBJ2-1; TRBD2 matches 10 bases. CDR3 length: 16 amino acids. J was trimmed by 9 bases and V by 9 bases; bases with no gene match: 17. Germline CDR1 is ENHRY and CDR2 is SYGVKD. The DNA of the CDR3 is TGTGCCATTACCGAGGGACGGGCTAGCGGGAGTGGTGAGCAGTTCTTC. Translation: CAITEGRASGSGEQFF.

This sequence joins TRBV5-1 and TRBJ1-4; the match to TRBD1 covers 8 bases. J gave up 8 bases and V 4 bases, and 10 bases lay outside the gene matches. The CDR3 is made up of 15 amino acids. Germline loops: CDR1 SGHRS, CDR2 YFSETQ. CDR3 bases: TGCGCCAGCAGCATCCGACAGGGGAAAGAGGAAAAACTGTTTTTT. Its translation is CASSIRQGKEEKLFF.

J is TRBJ1-3 and V is TRBV20-1; D unclear. The germline V gene has CDR1 DFQATT and CDR2 SNEGSKA (reference sequence). Trimming stripped 4 bases from V and 3 bases from J, with 1 base between. This CDR3 is built from 10 residues. CDR3 sequence reads: CSAIGNTIYF. The CDR3 DNA reads TGCAGTGCTATTGGAAACACCATATATTTT.

The chain couples TRBV7-9 to TRBJ2-3; D is undetermined. The CDR3 sequence is 16 residues long. With 4 bases removed from V and 3 bases from J, the gap between germline ends came to 17 bases. Germline CDR1 is SEHNR and CDR2 is FQNEAQ (reference sequence). The CDR3, as DNA: TGTGCCAGCAGCTCCACCTGGCCGGCGAGAACAGATACGCAGTATTTT. Its protein product is CASSSTWPARTDTQYF.